This TCR beta chain was documented in a study of glioma-infiltrating T cells. This clonotype was seen at least ten times. Its antigen is unidentified. This CDR3 spans 15 amino acids. Trimming took off 3 bases at V and 9 bases at J, with 15 bases between the two ends. Germline lookup yields CDR1 SNHLY and CDR2 FYNNEI. Overall study results and limits: Tissue and blood shared very few CDR3 sequences. Tissue-blood divergence was below expectation in non-neoplastic patients, above in gliomas.

The iRepertoire nested amplicon-rescue multiplex PCR amplified TCR alpha and beta CDR3s from RNA. One-step reverse transcription and amplification started from approximately 100-400 ng of tissue mRNA or PBMC total RNA. TCRdb re-called the multiplex PCR reads with MiXCR, one entry per CDR3 protein. The sample lists 170,000 or so distinct CDR3 sequences, over 40% occurring once. V and J are TRBV2 and TRBJ1-6; unclear D gene. The receptor was derived from a human donor with low-grade glioma or glioblastoma, undergoing nonglioma brain surgery, or in good health (not recorded which). The sample consisted of glioma tissue, nonneoplastic brain tissue, or PBMCs (not recorded which). The CDR3 coding sequence is TGTGCCAGCAGTGAGGAGTCCCTTGGTACTTCACCCCTCCACTTT. Translated: CASSEESLGTSPLHF.